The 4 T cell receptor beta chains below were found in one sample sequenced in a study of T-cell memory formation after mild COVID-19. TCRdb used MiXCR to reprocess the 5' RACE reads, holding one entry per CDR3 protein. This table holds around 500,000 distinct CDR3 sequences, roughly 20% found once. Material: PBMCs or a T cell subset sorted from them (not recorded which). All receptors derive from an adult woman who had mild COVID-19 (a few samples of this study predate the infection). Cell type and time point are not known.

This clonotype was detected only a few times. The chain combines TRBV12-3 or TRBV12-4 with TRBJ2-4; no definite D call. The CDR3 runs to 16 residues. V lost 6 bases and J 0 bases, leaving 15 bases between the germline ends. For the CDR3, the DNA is TGTGCCAGCAGCCTAATCTCTGGGATAGCCAAAAACATTCAGTACTTC. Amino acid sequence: CASSLISGIAKNIQYF.

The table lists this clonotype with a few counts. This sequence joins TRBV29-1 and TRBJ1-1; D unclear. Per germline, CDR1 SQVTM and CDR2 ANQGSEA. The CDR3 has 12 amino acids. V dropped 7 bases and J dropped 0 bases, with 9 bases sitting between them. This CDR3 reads CSAGNMNTEAFF. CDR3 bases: TGCAGCGCCGGAAACATGAACACTGAAGCTTTCTTT.

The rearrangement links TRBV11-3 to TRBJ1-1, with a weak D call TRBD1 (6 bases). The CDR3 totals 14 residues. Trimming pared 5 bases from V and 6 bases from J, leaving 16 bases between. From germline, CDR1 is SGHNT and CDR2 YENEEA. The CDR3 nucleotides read TGTGCCAGCAGCACCCGGGACAACCTATCTGAAGCTTTCTTT. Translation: CASSTRDNLSEAFF.

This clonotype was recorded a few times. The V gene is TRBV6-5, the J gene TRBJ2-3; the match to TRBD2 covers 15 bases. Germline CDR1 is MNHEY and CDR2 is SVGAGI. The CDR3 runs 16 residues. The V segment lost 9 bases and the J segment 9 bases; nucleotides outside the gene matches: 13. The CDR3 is CASGPGTSGGPGTQYF. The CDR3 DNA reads TGTGCCAGTGGCCCCGGGACTAGCGGGGGGCCAGGAACGCAGTATTTT.